This TCR beta chain was identified during a study of blood T cell repertoires in COVID-19. At the level of the study: Acute and convalescent COVID-19 specimens originated in the United States, Italy and Spain.

There are 13 residues in the CDR3. In germline, CDR1 is LNHDA, CDR2 SQIVND (reference sequence). V lost 7 bases to trimming and J lost 1 base, with 10 bases between them. A single count supports this clone. Per the study methods: Amplification with reference gene primers provided the estimates of nucleated cell counts. The table came from immunoSEQ multiplex PCR; TCRdb's copy has only in-frame clones and leaves some out. V, J and clone size are those of that table, while D and trimming were read from the DNA. Among tens of thousands of clones listed, less than 90% were seen once. This chain uses TRBV19 with TRBJ1-1; D remains unclear. Sequences were obtained from peripheral blood. The sequence came from a human donor in a cohort sampled during active COVID-19. The CDR3 reads CASTLVSNTEAFF. The CDR3 coding sequence is TGTGCCAGTACTTTAGTGTCGAACACTGAAGCTTTCTTT.